This is a list of T cell receptor beta chains from one sample in a study of T cells and copy number aberrations in small-cell lung cancer. Clones were read by immunoSEQ multiplex PCR, and TCRdb kept only the in-frame ones, dropping some. The table has about 3,100 clones, 75% to 95% seen once. The specimen was normal tissue next to the tumor. The receptors shown here come from a man between 45 and 60 years old with small cell lung cancer. Each CDR3 is given with its conserved first and last residue.

v_gene	j_gene	CDR3aa
TRBV25-1	TRBJ1-4	CASSADRDKLFF
TRBV5-1	TRBJ2-1	CASSSGGQTYNEQFF
TRBV11-3	TRBJ2-1	CASSLPTSGSFEQFF
TRBV7-6	TRBJ2-2	CASSLWTGIATGELFF
TRBV9	TRBJ1-2	CASSPSGPYGYTF
TRBV6-1	TRBJ2-5	CASSDSPQETQYF
TRBV19	TRBJ1-1	CGTQDSPWNTEAFF
TRBV5-8	TRBJ1-1	CASSLNGSPEAFF
TRBV5-5	TRBJ2-3	CASSFSGDTQYF
TRBV7-8	TRBJ2-1	CASSISPLGTHAEQFF
TRBV30	TRBJ2-2	CARQRGTAEKTGELFF
TRBV6-1	TRBJ1-3	CASTDETGRRRF
TRBV14	TRBJ2-3	CASSQDSAGTSTDTQYF
TRBV4-1	TRBJ1-4	CASSQERSPNEKLFF